These 31 T cell receptor beta chains share one sample of origin, sequenced in a study of beta chain features in type 1 diabetes. Every isolated RNA sample was fully reverse transcribed, so sequencing captured expressed TCRB transcripts. The table came from immunoSEQ multiplex PCR; TCRdb's copy has only in-frame clones and leaves some out. The sample contains hundreds of thousands of clones, 15% to 17% of which appear only once. Sequenced: naive CD4+ T cells from blood. Receptors were obtained from a man younger than 30 in good health.

V gene TRBV5-1 combines with J gene TRBJ2-1, with TRBD2 matching 10 bases. Per the germline V gene, CDR1 is SGHRS and CDR2 is YFSETQ. J gave up 1 base and V 6 bases, and 10 bases lay outside the gene matches. This CDR3 spans 17 amino acids. The CDR3 region is CASTPGSGRGSYNEQFF. The CDR3 DNA reads TGCGCCAGCACCCCTGGGAGCGGGAGGGGGTCCTACAATGAGCAGTTCTTC.

This clone was detected only once. Other DNA sequences in the sample encode the same CDR3. The CDR3 DNA reads as TGTGCCAGCAGTTTGAGGCAGGGAGCTGGGGAGCAGTACTTC. Residues: CASSLRQGAGEQYF. The chain combines TRBV27 with TRBJ2-7; D possibly matches TRBD1 or TRBD2 (5 bases each). Germline V lookup: CDR1 MNHEY, CDR2 SMNVEV (reference sequence). There are 14 residues in the CDR3. The V end was cut by 3 bases, the J end by 7 bases, with 16 bases between.

The genes are TRBV7-2 and TRBJ2-5, with TRBD1 identical over 8 bases. Germline V gene sequence: CDR1 SGHTA, CDR2 FQGNSA. The CDR3 loop spans 13 amino acids. Trimming took 5 bases from V and 5 from J; bases not matched to a gene: 4. DNA for the CDR3: TGTGCCAGCAGCGCCAGGACAGGGGAGACCCAGTACTTC. Translation gives CASSARTGETQYF. Full variable domain (rest looked up from reference TRBV7-2 and TRBJ2-5): GAGVSQSPSNKVTEKGKDVELRCDPISGHTALYWYRQSLGQGLEFLIYFQGNSAPDKSGLPSDRFSAERTGGSVSTLTIQRTQQEDSAVYLCASSARTGETQYFGPGTRLLVL.

The chain uses TRBV21-1 and TRBJ2-2; the DNA was not compared with TRBD1, the D call given in the table. TRBV21-1 is a pseudogene segment. The CDR3 is made up of 20 amino acids. The CDR3: CASSKSPPPSGTRNTGELFF. DNA for the CDR3: TGTGCCAGCAGCAAGTCTCCTCCGCCGTCCGGGACACGAAACACCGGGGAGCTGTTTTTT.

The chain employs TRBV5-1 and TRBJ1-2, with unresolved D. This CDR3 region has 12 residues. Trimming took off 2 bases at V and 7 bases at J, with 9 bases between the two ends. Germline values: CDR1 SGHRS, CDR2 YFSETQ. CDR3 protein: CASSFTLGGYTF. In nucleotides, the CDR3 is TGCGCCAGCAGCTTCACGTTGGGTGGCTACACCTTC.

The table lists this clone with a few counts. J is TRBJ2-7 and V is TRBV27; D remains unclear. This CDR3 region has 15 residues. Germline V gene lookup returns CDR1 MNHEY and CDR2 SMNVEV (reference sequence). V gave up 7 bases and J gave up 0 bases, with 16 bases separating them. The CDR3 spells CASTRTGPYSYEQYF. The CDR3 DNA reads TGTGCCAGCACCCGCACGGGCCCATACTCCTACGAGCAGTACTTC.

On this clone itself: This sample includes further DNA sequences coding for the same CDR3. J is TRBJ2-1 and V is TRBV5-1; no clear D. Germline values: CDR1 SGHRS, CDR2 YFSETQ. The CDR3 length is 15 residues. V lost 0 bases to trimming and J lost 0 bases, with 7 bases between them. Here the CDR3 reads CASSLDVSSYNEQFF. Written as DNA, the CDR3 is TGCGCCAGCAGCTTGGATGTAAGCTCCTACAATGAGCAGTTCTTC.

The J gene is TRBJ1-2, the V gene TRBV9, with a weak D call TRBD1 (6 bases). CDR1 is SGDLS and CDR2 is YYNGEE in the germline V gene. V was cut by 4 bases and J by 2 bases, with 18 bases left in between. CDR3 length: 16 amino acids. The CDR3 is CASSPTSFTGNYGYTF. The CDR3 DNA is TGTGCCAGCAGCCCCACCTCCTTTACAGGGAACTATGGCTACACCTTC.

This chain joins TRBV7-2 and TRBJ2-2; 9 bases are shared with TRBD2. Germline V gives CDR1 SGHTA, CDR2 FQGNSA. The CDR3 spans 17 residues. V gave up 3 bases and J gave up 2 bases; unmatched junction bases: 7. CDR3 nucleotides: TGTGCCAGCAGCTTGGTGGGAGCGGGGGGTAACACCGGGGAGCTGTTTTTT. Translated, it gives CASSLVGAGGNTGELFF.

The chain is built from TRBV4-3 and TRBJ1-4; a weak D match, TRBD1 (6 bases). CDR1 is LGHNA, CDR2 YSLEER, per germline. V was clipped by 0 bases and J by 3 bases, with 11 bases between them. This CDR3 comprises 16 residues. The CDR3: CASSQDQDSSNEKLFF. The CDR3 DNA is TGCGCCAGCAGCCAAGATCAGGACAGTTCTAATGAAAAACTGTTTTTT.

The CDR3 here is CASSQGVAGAHYGYTF. The DNA of the CDR3 is TGCGCCAGCAGCCAGGGGGTAGCAGGGGCGCACTATGGCTACACCTTC. The chain links TRBV4-3 to TRBJ1-2; a weak D match, TRBD1 (6 bases). Germline CDR1 LGHNA, CDR2 YSLEER. There are 16 residues in the CDR3. V lost 3 bases, J lost 3 bases, and 17 bases lay in between.

The CDR3 protein is CASRATGTETQYF. The DNA for the CDR3 is TGTGCCAGCAGAGCGACAGGGACGGAGACCCAGTACTTC. The chain combines TRBV5-4 with TRBJ2-5; 7 bases map to TRBD1. Per the germline V gene, CDR1 is SGHNT and CDR2 is YYREEE (reference sequence). CDR3 length: 13 residues. Unmatched junction bases numbered 6, after V lost 5 bases and J lost 5 bases.

The chain couples TRBV7-2 to TRBJ2-7; 13 bases are shared with TRBD2. Germline trimming cut 5 bases from V and 6 bases from J; bases unmatched to any gene: 7. CDR3 length equals 15 residues. CDR1 SGHTA and CDR2 FQGNSA come from the germline V gene. CDR3 sequence reads: CASSRPGLAGVEQYF. The CDR3 nucleotides read TGTGCCAGCAGCCGCCCTGGACTAGCGGGAGTCGAGCAGTACTTC.

The sample holds a few counts of this clone. The chain carries TRBV28 and TRBJ2-7; maybe TRBD2 (5 bases). CDR1 and CDR2 (germline): MDHEN, SYDVKM. There are 13 residues in the CDR3. The V and J ends lost 1 base and 12 bases respectively, with 16 bases between them. The CDR3 bases are TGTGCCAGCAGTTTATACGAGGGAATTTCGCCGTACTTC. Translated, it gives CASSLYEGISPYF.

This clone was counted only a few times. The V and J genes are TRBV7-2 and TRBJ1-4; a possible D gene is TRBD1 (5 bases). V was trimmed by 8 bases and J by 10 bases, leaving 11 bases between them. Per the germline V gene, CDR1 is SGHTA and CDR2 is FQGNSA. This CDR3 region has 11 residues. This CDR3 is CASASGVKLFF. In nucleotides, the CDR3 is TGTGCCAGCGCCTCGGGGGTAAAACTGTTTTTT.

The chain is built from TRBV4-3 and TRBJ1-2; 7 bases agree with TRBD1. CDR1 LGHNA and CDR2 YSLEER come from the germline V gene. Trimming took 2 bases from V and 2 from J; bases not matched to a gene: 2. There are 14 residues in the CDR3. The CDR3 nucleotides are TGCGCCAGCAGCCAAACCAGGGGGAACTATGGCTACACCTTC. It translates to CASSQTRGNYGYTF.

On this clone: The sample carries other DNA sequences with the same CDR3. The chain employs TRBV28 and TRBJ2-1; D is undetermined. The germline V gene encodes CDR1 MDHEN and CDR2 SYDVKM. V shed 8 bases and J shed 4 bases, with 18 bases lying between them. The CDR3 extends over 15 amino acids. CDR3 sequence reads: CASSLGGGSYNEQFF. In DNA form, the CDR3 reads TGTGCCAGCTCTCTGGGTGGCGGTTCTTACAATGAGCAGTTCTTC. The full variable domain, in which reference TRBV28 and TRBJ2-1 provide the parts outside the CDR3, is DVKVTQSSRYLVKRTGEKVFLECVQDMDHENMFWYRQDPGLGLRLIYFSYDVKMKEKGDIPEGYSVSREKKERFSLILESASTNQTSMYLCASSLGGGSYNEQFFGPGTRLTVL.

CDR3 region: CASSLDGGLAKNIQYF. The CDR3 region has the DNA TGTGCCAGCAGCTTAGATGGTGGACTAGCCAAAAACATTCAGTACTTC. This rearrangement joins TRBV11-2 to TRBJ2-4; TRBD2 might be the D (5 bases). Trimming removed 0 bases at V and 0 bases at J, with 9 bases between. Germline V gene data show CDR1 as SGHAT and CDR2 as FQNNGV. The CDR3 is 16 residues long.

This clone was detected only a few times. The V call is TRBV14, the J call TRBJ2-1; 8 bases map to TRBD1. The V gene end was trimmed by 6 bases and the J gene end by 6 bases; junction bases not matched to a gene: 7. The CDR3 is 14 amino acids. Germline V lookup: CDR1 SGHDN, CDR2 FVKESK. The CDR3 bases are TGTGCCAGCAGGTCGAGGACAGGGTCCAATGAGCAGTTCTTC. Encoded protein: CASRSRTGSNEQFF.

The chain recombines TRBV7-2 with TRBJ2-7, with D possibly being TRBD2 (5 bases). CDR1 SGHTA and CDR2 FQGNSA come from the germline V gene. The length of the CDR3 is 15 residues. V was clipped by 5 bases and J by 4 bases, with 18 bases between them. The DNA of the CDR3 is TGTGCCAGCAGCCACGAACTGGGGAGAGGGTACGAGCAGTACTTC. Encoded protein: CASSHELGRGYEQYF.

This clone has only a few counts. This chain links TRBV6-5 with TRBJ2-6; D remains ambiguous. The germline V gene has CDR1 MNHEY and CDR2 SVGAGI. The length of the CDR3 is 13 residues. Deletions cut 8 bases from V and 4 bases from J, with 9 bases between. The CDR3 loop reads CASRAVGANVLTF. The CDR3 DNA is TGTGCCAGCCGTGCCGTCGGGGCCAACGTCCTGACTTTC.

The chain uses TRBV15 and TRBJ2-3; TRBD2 matches at 8 bases. This CDR3 is built from 21 residues. V dropped 1 base and J dropped 0; count of bases not matched to a gene: 18. Germline CDR1 reads LNHNV; CDR2 reads YYDKDF (reference sequence). CDR3 DNA: TGTGCCACCAGCAGAGGGGCCCGCTTCTTGGCGGGGGGTGCTAGCACAGATACGCAGTATTTT. Protein product: CATSRGARFLAGGASTDTQYF.

The chain recombines TRBV29-1 with TRBJ2-5, with 10 positions matching TRBD1. The ends lost 8 bases at V and 5 bases at J; junction bases unmatched: 8. The length of the CDR3 is 13 residues. CDR1 SQVTM and CDR2 ANQGSEA come from the germline V gene. The CDR3, as DNA: TGCAGCACCCGACAGGGGGCGCGGGAGACCCAGTACTTC. Amino acid sequence: CSTRQGARETQYF.

The chain recombines TRBV6-5 with TRBJ2-5, with D perhaps matching TRBD1 (5 bases). The CDR3 totals 13 residues. CDR1 is MNHEY and CDR2 is SVGAGI in the germline V gene. Trimming pared 6 bases from V and 5 bases from J, leaving 13 bases between. The CDR3 is CASSQGAHETQYF. DNA for the CDR3: TGTGCCAGCAGCCAAGGGGCTCACGAGACCCAGTACTTC.

This clone turned up a few times. The chain combines TRBV7-8 with TRBJ2-1; D unresolved. Between the trimmed V and J ends, which lost 5 bases and 4 bases, there was a span of 15 bases. The CDR3 is 15 amino acids. CDR1 and CDR2 (germline): SGHVS, FQNEAQ. In DNA form, the CDR3 reads TGTGCCAGCAGCCCTCGGTCCGGGCTTTACAATGAGCAGTTCTTC. The encoded protein is CASSPRSGLYNEQFF. Together with reference TRBV7-8 and TRBJ2-1, the CDR3 gives the full variable domain: GAGVSQSPRYKVAKRGQDVALRCDPISGHVSLFWYQQALGQGPEFLTYFQNEAQLDKSGLPSDRFFAERPEGSVSTLKIQRTQQEDSAVYLCASSPRSGLYNEQFFGPGTRLTVL.

The chain's CDR3 is CASSRETGYGEQYF. The CDR3 nucleotides read TGTGCCAGCAGCCGCGAGACAGGGTACGGCGAGCAGTACTTC. The gene calls are TRBV7-9 and TRBJ2-7, with 7 bases matching TRBD1. From germline, CDR1 is SEHNR and CDR2 FQNEAQ (reference sequence). The CDR3 consists of 14 residues. V lost 5 bases, J lost 6 bases, and 10 bases stayed unmatched.

This clone was counted a few times. The CDR3 bases are TGTGCCAGCAGCCTAACAGGGGGAGATACGCAGTATTTT. Amino acids: CASSLTGGDTQYF. The chain joins TRBV27 to TRBJ2-3, with 8 positions matching TRBD1. The CDR3 sequence is 13 residues long. The germline V gene has CDR1 MNHEY and CDR2 SMNVEV (reference sequence). J was trimmed by 5 bases and V by 6 bases; bases with no gene match: 4.

V is TRBV4-2 and J is TRBJ2-7; 10 bases match TRBD1. Germline V gene sequence: CDR1 LGHNA, CDR2 YNFKEQ. This CDR3 comprises 15 residues. Losses at the gene ends were 0 bases for V and 3 bases for J; bases not matched to a gene: 2. The CDR3 spells CASSQEGDRGYEQYF. CDR3 DNA sequence: TGTGCCAGCAGCCAAGAGGGGGACAGGGGCTACGAGCAGTACTTC.

The CDR3 protein is CASSVAGAGKNTGELFF. For the CDR3, the DNA is TGTGCCAGCAGCGTAGCCGGAGCAGGGAAGAACACCGGGGAGCTGTTTTTT. The chain joins TRBV9 to TRBJ2-2; a possible D gene is TRBD1 (5 bases). The germline CDR1 and CDR2 sequences are SGDLS and YYNGEE. The CDR3 loop spans 17 amino acids. V lost 0 bases and J lost 1, with 13 bases in between.

This rearrangement joins TRBV12-5 to TRBJ2-1; D is possibly TRBD1 (6 bases). This CDR3 is 16 amino acids long. V lost 1 base and J 4 bases, leaving 14 bases between the germline ends. Germline lookup yields CDR1 LGHNT and CDR2 FRNRAP. The CDR3, as DNA: TGTGCTAGTGGTTTGGCATGGGCAGGGGCATACAATGAGCAGTTCTTC. Translating gives CASGLAWAGAYNEQFF.

The genes are TRBV4-3 and TRBJ2-1; D is perhaps TRBD1 (5 bases). Trimming pared 3 bases from V and 3 bases from J, leaving 15 bases between. This CDR3 contains 16 residues. In germline, CDR1 is LGHNA, CDR2 YSLEER. In nucleotides, the CDR3 is TGCGCCAGCAGCCAGGTACTACAGGATGGCTACAATGAGCAGTTCTTC. Its translation: CASSQVLQDGYNEQFF.